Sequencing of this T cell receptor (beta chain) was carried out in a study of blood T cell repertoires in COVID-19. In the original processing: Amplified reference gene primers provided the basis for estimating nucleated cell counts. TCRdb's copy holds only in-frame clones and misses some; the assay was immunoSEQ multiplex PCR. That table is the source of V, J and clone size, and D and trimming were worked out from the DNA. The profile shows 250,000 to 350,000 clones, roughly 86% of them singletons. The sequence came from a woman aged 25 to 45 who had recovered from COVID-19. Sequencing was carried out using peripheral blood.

The CDR3 DNA reads as TGCGCCAGCAGCGATCAGGGGGGGAACACTGAAGCTTTCTTT. Encoded protein: CASSDQGGNTEAFF. This chain joins TRBV4-1 and TRBJ1-1; 7 bases agree with TRBD1. Germline loops: CDR1 MGHRA, CDR2 YSYEKL. Trimming cost V 5 bases and J 1 base; bases outside gene matches: 4. The CDR3 loop spans 14 amino acids.